Listed below are T cell receptor beta chains from one sample, sequenced in a study of blood T cell repertoires in COVID-19. TCRdb's copy holds only in-frame clones and misses some; the assay was immunoSEQ multiplex PCR. The sample has 65,000 to 85,000 clones, 91% seen once. Specimen: peripheral blood. The receptors derive from a human donor in a cohort sampled during active COVID-19. Each CDR3 is given with its conserved first and last residue. Each record gives: V gene, clone size, D gene, J gene, CDR3 protein, CDR3 DNA. The D gene is left open where the match is weak. Not all rows give a size; the values are once, few, many and, for expanded clones, a class.

V: TRBV4-3
size: NA
D: NA
J: TRBJ1-1
CDR3: CASSRGTAGSMNTEAFF
DNA: TGCGCCAGCAGTCGTGGTACGGCGGGGAGCATGAACACTGAAGCTTTCTTT

V: TRBV5-1
size: once
D: TRBD1
J: TRBJ1-2
CDR3: CASSLGTGNYGYTF
DNA: TGCGCCAGCAGCTTGGGGACAGGGAACTATGGCTACACCTTC

V: TRBV19
size: NA
D: TRBD1
J: TRBJ1-2
CDR3: CASNRGGEGNYGYTF
DNA: TGTGCCAGTAACCGAGGGGGCGAGGGAAACTATGGCTACACCTTC

V: TRBV12-3/TRBV12-4
size: NA
D: NA
J: TRBJ2-7
CDR3: CASRDRKYEQYF
DNA: TGTGCCAGCCGCGACAGGAAATACGAGCAGTACTTC

V: TRBV4-1
size: NA
D: NA
J: TRBJ1-2
CDR3: CASSQIGLTRHYGYTF
DNA: TGCGCCAGCAGCCAAATCGGGTTGACCCGTCATTATGGCTACACCTTC

V: TRBV14
size: NA
D: TRBD2
J: TRBJ2-2
CDR3: CASSLRLADTGELFF
DNA: TGTGCCAGCAGCCTCCGGCTAGCGGACACCGGGGAGCTGTTTTTT

V: TRBV4-3
size: NA
D: NA
J: TRBJ2-3
CDR3: CASSQVGRETDTQYF
DNA: TGCGCCAGCAGCCAAGTCGGCAGGGAAACAGATACGCAGTATTTT

V: TRBV6-2/TRBV6-3
size: NA
D: NA
J: TRBJ1-5
CDR3: CASSYPQGVGQPQHF
DNA: TGTGCCAGCAGTTACCCCCAGGGCGTGGGGCAGCCCCAGCATTTT

V: TRBV18
size: NA
D: TRBD1
J: TRBJ1-1
CDR3: CASSPDRGGSEAFF
DNA: TGTGCCAGCTCACCGGACAGGGGGGGGTCTGAAGCTTTCTTT

V: TRBV4-2
size: NA
D: NA
J: TRBJ2-7
CDR3: CASSPNRGYEQYF
DNA: TGTGCCAGCAGCCCGAACCGGGGTTACGAGCAGTACTTC

V: TRBV7-2
size: NA
D: NA
J: TRBJ1-6
CDR3: CASSLAQGTKSPLHF
DNA: TGTGCCAGCAGCTTAGCCCAGGGAACTAAATCACCCCTCCACTTT

V: TRBV5-1
size: NA
D: TRBD2
J: TRBJ2-1
CDR3: CASSSSGVSYNEQFF
DNA: TGCGCCAGCAGCTCTAGCGGGGTCTCCTACAATGAGCAGTTCTTC

V: TRBV19
size: NA
D: TRBD1
J: TRBJ2-2
CDR3: CASSTVDRGNTGELFF
DNA: TGTGCCAGTAGTACGGTGGACAGGGGGAACACCGGGGAGCTGTTTTTT

V: TRBV4-3
size: NA
D: TRBD1
J: TRBJ2-3
CDR3: CASSQERTGGTDTQYF
DNA: TGCGCCAGCAGCCAAGAAAGGACAGGGGGCACAGATACGCAGTATTTT

V: TRBV3-1/TRBV3-2
size: NA
D: NA
J: TRBJ1-5
CDR3: CASSQAFGVGDQPQHF
DNA: TGTGCCAGCAGCCAAGCTTTCGGGGTAGGCGATCAGCCCCAGCATTTT

V: TRBV30
size: NA
D: NA
J: TRBJ1-6
CDR3: CAWSHQYNSPLHF
DNA: TGTGCCTGGAGTCACCAGTATAATTCACCCCTCCACTTT

V: TRBV24-1
size: NA
D: TRBD1
J: TRBJ2-7
CDR3: CATSDSTGGEQYF
DNA: TGTGCCACCAGTGATTCGACAGGGGGCGAGCAGTACTTC

V: TRBV15
size: NA
D: TRBD1
J: TRBJ1-5
CDR3: CATSRVDRGDQPQHF
DNA: TGTGCCACCAGCAGAGTCGACAGGGGAGATCAGCCCCAGCATTTT

V: TRBV19
size: NA
D: NA
J: TRBJ2-1
CDR3: CASSIVLGSYNEQFF
DNA: TGTGCCAGTAGTATTGTCCTAGGTTCCTACAATGAGCAGTTCTTC

V: TRBV29-1
size: NA
D: NA
J: TRBJ1-1
CDR3: CSAPDAANTEAFF
DNA: TGCAGCGCCCCAGATGCGGCAAATACTGAAGCTTTCTTT

V: TRBV19
size: NA
D: NA
J: TRBJ2-3
CDR3: CASSPADGGTGDTQYF
DNA: TGTGCCAGTAGCCCGGCCGACGGCGGTACAGGGGATACGCAGTATTTT

V: TRBV19
size: NA
D: TRBD1
J: TRBJ2-2
CDR3: CASSIDPGQGTGELFF
DNA: TGTGCCAGTAGTATAGACCCGGGACAGGGGACCGGGGAGCTGTTTTTT

V: TRBV7-2
size: NA
D: NA
J: TRBJ2-5
CDR3: CASSSPSGPGAQYF
DNA: TGTGCCAGCAGCTCACCCAGCGGTCCCGGGGCCCAGTACTTC

V: TRBV19
size: NA
D: NA
J: TRBJ1-2
CDR3: CASRQQEYGYTF
DNA: TGTGCCAGTAGACAACAGGAGTACGGCTACACCTTC

V: TRBV7-3
size: NA
D: TRBD2
J: TRBJ2-5
CDR3: CASSRSGLVETQYF
DNA: TGTGCCAGCAGCCGTTCGGGACTAGTGGAGACCCAGTACTTC

V: TRBV9
size: NA
D: NA
J: TRBJ1-2
CDR3: CASSVSRSYGYTF
DNA: TGTGCCAGCAGCGTGAGTCGGAGCTATGGCTACACCTTC

V: TRBV2
size: NA
D: NA
J: TRBJ2-5
CDR3: CASSETRWETQYF
DNA: TGTGCCAGCAGTGAAACGCGGTGGGAGACCCAGTACTTC

V: TRBV6-6
size: NA
D: NA
J: TRBJ1-1
CDR3: CASTLTGDTEAFF
DNA: TGTGCCAGCACTCTGACCGGGGACACTGAAGCTTTCTTT

V: TRBV6-2/TRBV6-3
size: NA
D: TRBD1
J: TRBJ1-4
CDR3: CASSYGTGDLAKLFF
DNA: TGTGCCAGCAGTTACGGGACAGGGGATCTCGCAAAACTGTTTTTT

V: TRBV19
size: NA
D: NA
J: TRBJ1-5
CDR3: CASSPQGLDQPQHF
DNA: TGTGCCAGTAGTCCCCAGGGGTTAGATCAGCCCCAGCATTTT

V: TRBV6-5
size: NA
D: TRBD1
J: TRBJ2-7
CDR3: CASSYSSGQGTYEQYF
DNA: TGTGCCAGCAGTTACTCTTCGGGACAGGGGACCTACGAGCAGTACTTC

V: TRBV6-2/TRBV6-3
size: NA
D: NA
J: TRBJ2-1
CDR3: CASSWTPYNEQFF
DNA: TGTGCCAGCAGTTGGACTCCTTACAATGAGCAGTTCTTC

V: TRBV7-8
size: once
D: TRBD1
J: TRBJ2-7
CDR3: CASSFRQGLSYEQYF
DNA: TGTGCCAGCAGCTTTCGACAGGGCTTATCCTACGAGCAGTACTTC

V: TRBV19
size: NA
D: NA
J: TRBJ2-3
CDR3: CATKRGGEADTQYF
DNA: TGTGCCACCAAAAGGGGGGGAGAGGCAGATACGCAGTATTTT

V: TRBV29-1
size: NA
D: NA
J: TRBJ2-5
CDR3: CSAKGHRGGGETQYF
DNA: TGCAGCGCAAAAGGGCACAGGGGAGGCGGGGAGACCCAGTACTTC

V: TRBV19
size: NA
D: NA
J: TRBJ2-7
CDR3: CASSIQGGSYEQYF
DNA: TGTGCCAGTTCCATACAGGGGGGGTCCTACGAGCAGTACTTC

V: TRBV18
size: NA
D: NA
J: TRBJ1-5
CDR3: CASSPETGNQPQHF
DNA: TGTGCCAGCTCACCAGAGACAGGCAATCAGCCCCAGCATTTT

V: TRBV7-2
size: NA
D: TRBD2
J: TRBJ2-3
CDR3: CASSLAGTSIPDTQYF
DNA: TGTGCCAGCAGCTTGGCCGGGACTAGCATCCCAGATACGCAGTATTTT

V: TRBV24-1
size: NA
D: TRBD1
J: TRBJ2-3
CDR3: CATSERQGSEQYF
DNA: TGTGCCACCAGTGAACGACAGGGAAGTGAGCAGTATTTT

V: TRBV6-5
size: NA
D: NA
J: TRBJ1-1
CDR3: CASSSKRQGEAFF
DNA: TGTGCCAGCAGCTCAAAACGCCAGGGTGAAGCTTTCTTT

V: TRBV6-6
size: NA
D: NA
J: TRBJ2-5
CDR3: CASSYSVRGETQYF
DNA: TGTGCCAGCAGTTACTCGGTTAGGGGAGAGACCCAGTACTTC

V: TRBV11-2
size: NA
D: TRBD2
J: TRBJ2-1
CDR3: CASSRGGALREQFF
DNA: TGTGCCAGCAGCCGCGGGGGGGCCTTGAGGGAGCAGTTCTTC

V: TRBV18
size: NA
D: TRBD2
J: TRBJ2-1
CDR3: CASSSQAGAQYNEQFF
DNA: TGTGCCAGCTCATCCCAAGCGGGGGCCCAGTACAATGAGCAGTTCTTC

V: TRBV15
size: once
D: TRBD1
J: TRBJ1-5
CDR3: CAISSGTGSNQPQHF
DNA: TGTGCCATCTCCTCTGGGACAGGGAGCAATCAGCCCCAGCATTTT

V: TRBV11-2
size: NA
D: TRBD1
J: TRBJ1-4
CDR3: CASSFGQGKDEKLFF
DNA: TGTGCCAGCAGCTTTGGACAGGGCAAGGATGAAAAACTGTTTTTT

V: TRBV30
size: few
D: NA
J: TRBJ1-6
CDR3: CAWSVTVGSPLHF
DNA: TGTGCCTGGAGTGTAACAGTCGGTTCACCCCTCCACTTT

V: TRBV28
size: NA
D: NA
J: TRBJ1-1
CDR3: CASSFPLNRAEAFF
DNA: TGTGCCAGCAGTTTTCCCCTAAACAGGGCTGAAGCTTTCTTT

V: TRBV11-2
size: NA
D: NA
J: TRBJ1-4
CDR3: CASSFGQKPMGEKLFF
DNA: TGTGCCAGCAGCTTCGGACAAAAACCTATGGGTGAAAAACTGTTTTTT

V: TRBV11-2
size: NA
D: TRBD1
J: TRBJ2-7
CDR3: CASSLPGTGDYEQYF
DNA: TGTGCCAGCAGCTTACCCGGGACAGGGGACTACGAGCAGTACTTC

V: TRBV30
size: NA
D: NA
J: TRBJ2-7
CDR3: CAWSPTSDEQYF
DNA: TGTGCCTGGAGTCCTACTTCTGACGAGCAGTACTTC

V: TRBV3-1/TRBV3-2
size: NA
D: TRBD2
J: TRBJ2-5
CDR3: CASSHSAGVLGETQYF
DNA: TGTGCCAGCAGCCATTCGGCGGGGGTACTAGGAGAGACCCAGTACTTC

V: TRBV25-1
size: NA
D: NA
J: TRBJ2-3
CDR3: CASSPDNRGTDTQYF
DNA: TGTGCCAGCAGTCCGGACAATCGTGGGACAGATACGCAGTATTTT

V: TRBV7-6
size: NA
D: NA
J: TRBJ2-3
CDR3: CASSSRTEDTQYF
DNA: TGTGCCAGCAGCTCCCGGACAGAAGATACGCAGTATTTT